This T cell receptor (beta chain) is from a study of blood T cell repertoires in COVID-19 (TCRdb year 2020). For context, the study as a whole: Samples from collaborators originated in the United States, Italy and Spain and spanned both the acute and convalescent phases of COVID-19. The material from the prospective study consisted of cDNA or gDNA derived from T cells, B-cell-depleted T cells, or PBMCs. Deeply sampled blood TCRbeta repertoires from subjects exposed to, actively infected with, or recovered from COVID-19 were included in the dataset. The repertoires were released in a freely available public database meant as a resource for research on the immune response to SARS-CoV-2. The samples were drawn from the first 160 participants of the ongoing ImmuneRACE study and from 950 to 1,500 subjects provided by 6 global collaborators. Sample metadata almost always included a de-identified subject ID, COVID-19 status, age in years and sex. Where available, HLA class I and class II types were obtained from metadata supplied by the sample provider rather than from assay-based typing.

The immunoSEQ Assay, a bias-controlled multiplex PCR, was used to amplify TCRbeta CDR3 regions from genomic DNA. The study's processing was this. Nucleated cell counts per sample were estimated from amplification of reference gene primers within the assay. Sequence reads were collapsed and filtered to measure the absolute abundance of every unique TCRbeta CDR3 rearrangement. For each sample, productive Simpson clonality was calculated as the square root of Simpson's diversity index across productive rearrangements. Drawn from immuneACCESS, this table holds only the in-frame rearrangements with V and J called that TCRdb kept. Clones are partly lost; checked studies trace under half to an unresolved V gene and leave the rest unexplained. From that table come the V and J calls and clone size; the DNA was used to work out D and trimming. The sample data list 150,000 to 200,000 clones, and 70% to 80% of these were observed just once. The biggest ten clones account for roughly 17% of the sample.

The CDR3 spans 13 residues, from the cysteine through the phenylalanine. CDR3 DNA is the only sequence kept; it has 39 bases, read in frame from the first base. Trimming accounts for 6 bases at V and 5 bases at J, while the number of junction bases matched to no gene is 3. Per the germline V gene (reference sequence), MNHNY is the CDR1 and SVGAGI is the CDR2. In this sample, this clone turned up once. Its antigen is unknown. The record has no base qualities; no much larger clone is one base away. The investigation overall reported the following: The quantity of clinical and demographic metadata differed by source and by participant and was supplied without curation.

In the prospective study, participants were about 18 to 95 years old, resided in around 25 geographic areas of the United States, and were enrolled through a virtual design. Cohort assignment in the prospective study relied on participant-reported clinical history from a screening survey and a study questionnaire. For ImmuneRACE Cohort 3, a participant was defined as recovered based on two consecutive negative NP/OP PCR tests, clearance by a healthcare professional, or resolution of symptoms. In the prospective study, whole blood, serum and a nasopharyngeal or oropharyngeal swab were collected from each participant by mobile phlebotomists. Additional blood draws and questionnaires over an approximately 2-month period could optionally be provided by prospective study participants. Blood samples from the prospective study were shipped frozen or at room temperature prior to DNA extraction.

The chain links TRBV6-6 with TRBJ2-1; 8 middle bases align to TRBD2. Sequenced: PBMCs or T cells enriched from blood (not recorded which). The sequence was obtained from a woman in her 50s who had recovered from COVID-19. The DNA sequence reads TGTGCCAGCAGACTAGCGGAAAACAATGAGCAGTTCTTC. It encodes CASRLAENNEQFF.